These 32 T cell receptor beta chains were all obtained from the same sample, sequenced in a study of T cell changes during pregnancy in multiple sclerosis. Profiling relied on immunoSEQ multiplex PCR, and the TCRdb table lists in-frame clones only, not all of them. The sample gives 85,000 to 130,000 clones, about 89% of which show up once; roughly 1.5% is in the top ten. The sample here was peripheral blood, taken before pregnancy. Receptor source: a female donor with multiple sclerosis, enrolled in a pregnancy study.

The J gene is TRBJ1-1, the V gene TRBV19, with 7 bases matching TRBD1. The length of the CDR3 is 14 residues. After removal of 7 bases from V and 0 bases from J, the junction contained 5 bases not matched to a gene. Germline-derived CDR1 and CDR2 are LNHDA and SQIVND (reference sequence). The CDR3 sequence is CASTPGQMNTEAFF. CDR3 nucleotides: TGTGCCAGTACCCCGGGACAGATGAACACTGAAGCTTTCTTT.

V and J are TRBV5-6 and TRBJ2-5, with D perhaps TRBD1 (7 bases). This CDR3 has 17 residues. V was pared by 0 bases and J by 0 bases, with 15 bases between. Per germline, CDR1 SGHDT and CDR2 YYEEEE. The CDR3 coding sequence is TGTGCCAGCAGCTTGGCCGGGGGACAGACTCACCAAGAGACCCAGTACTTC. Its protein product is CASSLAGGQTHQETQYF. Based on the CDR3 plus reference TRBV5-6 and TRBJ2-5, the full variable domain is DAGVTQSPTHLIKTRGQQVTLRCSPKSGHDTVSWYQQALGQGPQFIFQYYEEEERQRGNFPDRFSGHQFPNYSSELNVNALLLGDSALYLCASSLAGGQTHQETQYFGPGTRLLVL.

This chain joins TRBV15 and TRBJ1-2; no clear D gene. Germline lookup yields CDR1 LNHNV and CDR2 YYDKDF (reference sequence). CDR3 length: 16 amino acids. With 0 bases removed from V and 3 bases from J, the gap between germline ends came to 14 bases. CDR3 sequence reads: CATSRDYTRLDYGYTF. CDR3 sequence (DNA): TGTGCCACCAGCAGAGATTATACCAGGCTGGACTATGGCTACACCTTC.

The gene calls are TRBV28 and TRBJ1-5; 7 nucleotides agree with TRBD1. Losses at the gene ends were 3 bases for V and 2 bases for J; bases not matched to a gene: 7. Germline V gene sequence: CDR1 MDHEN, CDR2 SYDVKM. The CDR3 runs to 16 residues. The CDR3, as DNA: TGTGCCAGCAGTTTGGTAGGGGGCCGGGGCAATCAGCCCCAGCATTTT. Translated, it gives CASSLVGGRGNQPQHF.

V usage is TRBV4-3 and J usage is TRBJ1-2; D ambiguous. CDR3 size: 13 residues. V lost 0 bases and J 6 bases, leaving 8 bases between the germline ends. Germline V lookup: CDR1 LGHNA, CDR2 YSLEER. The DNA for the CDR3 is TGCGCCAGCAGCCAAGAAAGACGGGATGGCTACACCTTC. It yields the protein CASSQERRDGYTF.

The chain recombines TRBV4-3 with TRBJ2-1, with D perhaps TRBD2 (6 bases). There are 14 residues in the CDR3. V was clipped by 3 bases and J by 9 bases, with 15 bases between them. Germline lookup yields CDR1 LGHNA and CDR2 YSLEER. The CDR3, as DNA: TGCGCCAGCAGCCAGGGACCTAGCGTTGGTGAGCAGTTCTTC. It encodes CASSQGPSVGEQFF.

The J gene is TRBJ1-3, the V gene TRBV27, with a tentative D call TRBD1 (5 bases). With 10 bases removed from V and 4 bases from J, the gap between germline ends came to 11 bases. CDR3 size: 12 residues. Germline V lookup: CDR1 MNHEY, CDR2 SMNVEV (reference sequence). The CDR3: CATRGVGNTIYF. Written as DNA, the CDR3 is TGTGCCACTCGGGGGGTCGGAAACACCATATATTTT.

This chain joins TRBV4-1 and TRBJ2-7; TRBD1 might be the D (5 bases). CDR1 and CDR2 (germline): MGHRA, YSYEKL. The V and J ends lost 0 bases and 6 bases respectively, with 15 bases between them. The CDR3 consists of 15 residues. The CDR3 DNA sequence: TGCGCCAGCAGCCAAGAAGGCAGGGCGGTTAGCGAGCAGTACTTC. This codes for CASSQEGRAVSEQYF.

The chain employs TRBV21-1 and TRBJ2-7; TRBD2 is the table's D call, not checked against the DNA. TRBV21-1 is a listed pseudogene. The CDR3 spans 12 residues. CDR3 sequence reads: CASSWSSYEQYF. The CDR3, as DNA: TGTGCCAGCAGCTGGAGCTCCTACGAGCAGTACTTC.

The chain recombines TRBV6-1 with TRBJ2-1, with D unresolved. Looked up from germline, CDR1 is MNHNS and CDR2 is SASEGT. Between the trimmed V and J ends, which lost 7 bases and 1 base, there was a span of 5 bases. The CDR3 covers 12 residues. CDR3 residues: CASTESYNEQFF. The CDR3 DNA is TGTGCCAGCACGGAGTCCTACAATGAGCAGTTCTTC.

V usage is TRBV7-3 and J usage is TRBJ1-1; 9 bases are a match to TRBD1. Germline CDR1 reads SGHTA; CDR2 reads FQGTGA. Losses at the gene ends were 3 bases for V and 4 bases for J; bases not matched to a gene: 0. The CDR3 runs 13 residues. CDR3 residues: CASSLTGGTEAFF. CDR3 bases: TGTGCCAGCAGCTTGACAGGGGGCACTGAAGCTTTCTTT.

This clone was detected only once. The chain joins TRBV7-8 to TRBJ2-2; D gene uncertain. CDR1 is SGHVS, CDR2 FQNEAQ, per germline. The CDR3 spans 14 residues. The germline V and J ends were trimmed by 0 bases and 6 bases, with 8 bases remaining between them. DNA for the CDR3: TGTGCCAGCAGCTTAGCGCCAAGCTCCGGGGAGCTGTTTTTT. Translation: CASSLAPSSGELFF.

The rearrangement uses TRBV19 and TRBJ2-6; tentative D call: TRBD1 (5 bases). There are 17 residues in the CDR3. Trimming removed 3 bases from V and 0 bases from J, with 12 bases in between. The germline gives CDR1 LNHDA, CDR2 SQIVND (reference sequence). The CDR3: CASSIRSGHSGANVLTF. For the CDR3, the DNA is TGTGCCAGTAGTATCCGCTCAGGGCACTCTGGGGCCAACGTCCTGACTTTC.

The chain uses TRBV6-6 and TRBJ1-5; 7 bases line up with TRBD1. V lost 7 bases and J lost 2; bases outside the gene matches: 8. Per the germline V gene, CDR1 is MNHNY and CDR2 is SVGAGI (reference sequence). This CDR3 has 15 residues. This chain's CDR3 is CASTPTGKGNQPQHF. CDR3 DNA: TGTGCCAGCACCCCGACAGGGAAGGGCAATCAGCCCCAGCATTTT.

J is TRBJ1-1 and V is TRBV6-5; 7 positions match TRBD1. Germline CDR1 and CDR2: MNHEY and SVGAGI. V was pared by 6 bases and J by 2 bases, with 6 bases of the junction left unmatched. The CDR3 runs to 14 residues. The DNA of the CDR3 is TGTGCCAGCAGAAGACAGGGACCTAACACTGAAGCTTTCTTT. As protein: CASRRQGPNTEAFF.

This chain uses TRBV7-2 with TRBJ1-2; D is unresolved. CDR1 SGHTA and CDR2 FQGNSA come from the germline V gene. The V end lost 4 bases, the J end lost 1 base, and 10 bases lay between the germline ends. The CDR3 runs to 14 residues. The CDR3: CASSSTNYNYGYTF. The CDR3 DNA follows: TGTGCCAGCAGCTCCACAAACTATAACTATGGCTACACCTTC.

V gene TRBV11-2 combines with J gene TRBJ2-7; perhaps TRBD1 as D (6 bases). Between the trimmed V and J ends, which lost 6 bases and 4 bases, there was a span of 16 bases. This CDR3 has 14 amino acids. CDR1 is SGHAT, CDR2 FQNNGV, per germline. The CDR3 region has the DNA TGTGCCAGCAGGAAAGGAGTGGGGGCATACGAGCAGTACTTC. Amino acid sequence: CASRKGVGAYEQYF.

This clone was counted once. The chain has TRBV6-5 and TRBJ2-7; D unresolved. V lost 2 bases and J lost 2, with 10 bases in between. The germline gives CDR1 MNHEY, CDR2 SVGAGI. This CDR3 spans 14 amino acids. CDR3 residues: CASSYASVTYEQYF. The CDR3 nucleotides are TGTGCCAGCAGTTACGCTTCAGTCACCTACGAGCAGTACTTC.

The J gene is TRBJ2-1, the V gene TRBV5-4; 10 nucleotides align to TRBD2. J gave up 7 bases and V 1 base, and 5 bases lay outside the gene matches. The CDR3 has 15 residues. CDR1 SGHNT and CDR2 YYREEE come from the germline V gene (reference sequence). The CDR3 loop is CASSLLAGGMNEQFF. The CDR3 nucleotides read TGTGCCAGCAGCTTGTTAGCGGGGGGAATGAATGAGCAGTTCTTC.

The rearrangement joins TRBV4-1 to TRBJ2-1; D might be TRBD2 (5 bases). The CDR3 has 15 amino acids. V was pared by 4 bases and J by 5 bases, with 15 bases between. Germline CDR1 reads MGHRA; CDR2 reads YSYEKL. The CDR3 loop reads CASSPSNMGDNEQFF. The CDR3 region has the DNA TGCGCCAGCAGCCCTTCAAACATGGGAGACAATGAGCAGTTCTTC.

This chain connects TRBV7-9 to TRBJ2-1, with 7 bases lining up with TRBD2. The V gene end was trimmed by 4 bases and the J gene end by 6 bases; junction bases not matched to a gene: 12. The CDR3 loop spans 16 amino acids. Germline CDR1 and CDR2: SEHNR and FQNEAQ (reference sequence). The CDR3 protein is CASSSYPLAGGNEQFF. The CDR3 DNA sequence: TGTGCCAGCAGCTCGTACCCATTAGCGGGTGGCAATGAGCAGTTCTTC.

V and J are TRBV9 and TRBJ2-1, with TRBD2 as a possible D gene (6 bases). The CDR3 totals 16 residues. The germline V gene has CDR1 SGDLS and CDR2 YYNGEE. V dropped 4 bases and J dropped 8 bases, with 22 bases sitting between them. The CDR3 loop is CASSPRLDGLQHEQFF. The CDR3 region has the DNA TGTGCCAGCAGCCCCCGACTAGATGGACTACAACATGAGCAGTTCTTC.

Only one count was recorded for this clone. The rearrangement uses TRBV7-9 and TRBJ2-7; D gene ambiguous. Germline-derived CDR1 and CDR2 are SEHNR and FQNEAQ (reference sequence). The V end lost 5 bases, the J end lost 0 bases, and 14 bases lay between the germline ends. CDR3 length: 15 amino acids. CDR3: CASSMRRGSSYEQYF. The CDR3 region has the DNA TGTGCCAGCAGCATGAGGCGTGGGTCCTCCTACGAGCAGTACTTC. The full variable domain, with the rest looked up from reference TRBV7-9 and TRBJ2-7, is DTGVSQNPRHKITKRGQNVTFRCDPISEHNRLYWYRQTLGQGPEFLTYFQNEAQLEKSRLLSDRFSAERPKGSFSTLEIQRTEQGDSAMYLCASSMRRGSSYEQYFGPGTRLTVT.

This chain joins TRBV7-9 and TRBJ2-5; 10 bases map to TRBD2. V lost 3 bases, J lost 4 bases, and 8 bases stayed unmatched. The CDR3 is 16 amino acids. CDR1 and CDR2 from the germline V gene are SEHNR and FQNEAQ (reference sequence). The CDR3 DNA reads TGTGCCAGCAGCTTTTTGGCTAGCGGGGGTTTAGAGACCCAGTACTTC. It is translated as CASSFLASGGLETQYF.

The rearrangement links TRBV18 to TRBJ1-4; D gene ambiguous. This CDR3 has 15 residues. Germline assignment: CDR1 KGHSH and CDR2 LQKENI. V was shortened by 6 bases and J by 0 bases, with 11 bases between the two germline ends. The CDR3 sequence: CASSPVGATNEKLFF. In DNA form, the CDR3 reads TGTGCCAGCTCTCCCGTGGGAGCAACTAATGAAAAACTGTTTTTT.

J is TRBJ1-1 and V is TRBV4-1; D ambiguous. This CDR3 comprises 13 residues. Trimming removed 0 bases from V and 4 bases from J, with 6 bases in between. CDR1 MGHRA and CDR2 YSYEKL come from the germline V gene. Written as DNA, the CDR3 is TGCGCCAGCAGCCAAGATCCGGGCACTGAAGCTTTCTTT. Its translation: CASSQDPGTEAFF.

This clone was counted a single time. The V and J genes are TRBV15 and TRBJ2-3; 9 bases are shared with TRBD2. Germline V CDR1 and CDR2: LNHNV, YYDKDF (reference sequence). This CDR3 comprises 14 residues. V was clipped by 1 base and J by 5 bases; unmatched bases: 1. CDR3 sequence: CATSRVLAGDTQYF. CDR3 in DNA: TGTGCCACCAGCAGAGTACTAGCGGGAGATACGCAGTATTTT.

This sequence joins TRBV5-6 and TRBJ2-1; D might be TRBD2 (5 bases). Germline V lookup: CDR1 SGHDT, CDR2 YYEEEE. V lost 3 bases and J lost 2, with 15 bases in between. This CDR3 region has 16 residues. The CDR3 sequence is CASSWKTEGAYNEQFF. Here the CDR3 DNA reads TGTGCCAGCAGCTGGAAGACTGAGGGTGCCTACAATGAGCAGTTCTTC.

V is TRBV19 and J is TRBJ1-5, with TRBD1 as a possible D gene (5 bases). Trimming stripped 10 bases from V and 4 bases from J, with 14 bases between. This CDR3 region has 13 residues. Germline loops: CDR1 LNHDA, CDR2 SQIVND (reference sequence). This chain's CDR3 is CATARQINQPQHF. Written as DNA, the CDR3 is TGTGCCACCGCCCGACAGATTAATCAGCCCCAGCATTTT.

This clone was seen a handful of times. CDR3 sequence (DNA): TGTGCCTGGAGTGTTGACAGGGAGCGAGGCGCGCCCCACTTT. Translation: CAWSVDRERGAPHF. This sequence joins TRBV30 and TRBJ1-6; 7 nucleotides line up with TRBD1. V was clipped by 0 bases and J by 18 bases; unmatched bases: 14. CDR3 length: 14 residues. Germline CDR1 is GTSNPN and CDR2 is SVGIG (reference sequence).

The rearrangement uses TRBV27 and TRBJ1-2, with D perhaps matching TRBD1 (6 bases). Trimming stripped 5 bases from V and 7 bases from J, with 20 bases between. The germline gives CDR1 MNHEY, CDR2 SMNVEV (reference sequence). The CDR3 has 15 amino acids. CDR3 DNA: TGTGCCAGCAGTATAAACAGGGTTGTCAAGGCTGGCTACACCTTC. This translates into CASSINRVVKAGYTF.

This rearrangement joins TRBV2 to TRBJ2-1; 7 bases align to TRBD2. Germline CDR1 SNHLY, CDR2 FYNNEI. There are 14 residues in the CDR3. V shed 1 base and J 7 bases; nucleotides not matched to a gene: 4. CDR3 sequence: CASSEGGGGNEQFF. The CDR3 nucleotides are TGTGCCAGCAGTGAAGGTGGGGGGGGAAATGAGCAGTTCTTC.